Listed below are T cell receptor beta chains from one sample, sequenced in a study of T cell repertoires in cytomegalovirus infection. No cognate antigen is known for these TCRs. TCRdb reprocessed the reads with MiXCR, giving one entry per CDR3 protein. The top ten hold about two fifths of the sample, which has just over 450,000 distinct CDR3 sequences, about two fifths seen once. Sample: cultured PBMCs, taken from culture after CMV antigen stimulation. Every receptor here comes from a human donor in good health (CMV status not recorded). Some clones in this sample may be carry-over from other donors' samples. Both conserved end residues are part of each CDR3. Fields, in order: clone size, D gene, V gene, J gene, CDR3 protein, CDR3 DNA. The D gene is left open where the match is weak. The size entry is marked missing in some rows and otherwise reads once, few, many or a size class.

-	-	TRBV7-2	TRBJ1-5	CASSFIGDQPQHF	TGTGCCAGCAGCTTCATTGGGGATCAGCCCCAGCATTTT
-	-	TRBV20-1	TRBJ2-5	CSASGSGETQYF	TGCAGTGCTAGTGGGAGCGGGGAGACCCAGTACTTC
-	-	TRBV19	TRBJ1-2	CASSIGGADVYGYTF	TGTGCCAGTAGTATTGGGGGTGCCGATGTCTATGGCTACACCTTC
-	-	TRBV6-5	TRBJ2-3	CASSYGWGSTDTQYF	TGTGCCAGCAGTTACGGGTGGGGAAGCACAGATACGCAGTATTTT
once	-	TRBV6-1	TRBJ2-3	CASSEGGMGERSSTDTQYF	TGTGCCAGCAGTGAAGGGGGAATGGGGGAGCGAAGTAGCACAGATACGCAGTATTTT
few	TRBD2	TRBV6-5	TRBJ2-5	CASSLTSRKETQYF	TGTGCCAGCAGCTTGACTAGCCGAAAAGAGACCCAGTACTTC
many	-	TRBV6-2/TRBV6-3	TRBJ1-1	CASSYRGRTEAFF	TGTGCCAGCAGTTATCGGGGTAGAACTGAAGCTTTCTTT
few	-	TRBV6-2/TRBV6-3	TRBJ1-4	CASSYSFGGEKLFF	TGTGCCAGCAGTTACAGCTTCGGGGGTGAAAAACTGTTTTTT
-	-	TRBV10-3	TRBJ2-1	CAISVSSYNEQFF	TGTGCCATCAGTGTGAGCTCCTACAATGAGCAGTTCTTC
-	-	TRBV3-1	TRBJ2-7	CASSQDWSEQYF	TGTGCCAGCAGCCAAGATTGGAGCGAGCAGTACTTC
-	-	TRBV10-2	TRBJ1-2	CASSVDTLYGYTF	TGCGCCAGCAGCGTGGACACTCTCTATGGCTACACCTTC
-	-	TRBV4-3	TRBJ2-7	CASSQDRGSGYEQYF	TGCGCCAGCAGCCAGGACCGGGGCTCCGGGTACGAGCAGTACTTC
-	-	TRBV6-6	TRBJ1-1	CASSQGRVRRPGAEAFF	TGTGCCAGCAGCCAGGGCAGGGTTCGGAGACCAGGGGCTGAAGCTTTCTTT
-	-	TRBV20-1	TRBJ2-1	CSARGGTGFPTEQFF	TGCAGTGCTAGGGGCGGGACTGGGTTCCCCACTGAGCAGTTCTTC
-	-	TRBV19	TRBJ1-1	CASTFEGTEAFF	TGTGCCAGTACCTTTGAAGGCACTGAAGCTTTCTTT
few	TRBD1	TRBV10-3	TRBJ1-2	CAISGDRGAGYTF	TGTGCCATCAGTGGGGACAGGGGGGCTGGCTACACCTTC
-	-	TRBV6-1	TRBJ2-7	CASRDSSYEQYF	TGTGCCAGCAGGGACAGCTCCTACGAGCAGTACTTC
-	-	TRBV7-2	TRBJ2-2	CASSIPPFRLPTGELFF	TGTGCCAGCAGCATCCCGCCTTTCAGACTGCCGACCGGGGAGCTGTTTTTT
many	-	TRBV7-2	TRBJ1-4	CASGRASNEKLFF	TGTGCGAGTGGGAGGGCGTCTAATGAAAAACTGTTTTTT
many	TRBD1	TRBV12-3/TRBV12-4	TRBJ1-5	CASSRDSYQPQHF	TGTGCCAGCAGTCGGGACAGTTATCAGCCCCAGCATTTT
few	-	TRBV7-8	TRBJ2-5	CASSSGGRVIIKETQYF	TGTGCCAGCAGCTCAGGGGGGCGGGTAATAATAAAAGAGACCCAGTACTTC
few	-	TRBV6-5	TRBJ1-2	CASSYSAGLNYGYTF	TGTGCCAGCAGTTACTCTGCAGGATTAAACTATGGCTACACCTTC
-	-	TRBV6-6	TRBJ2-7	CASSYSKPPGRNEQYF	TGTGCCAGCAGTTACTCGAAGCCTCCCGGTAGGAACGAGCAGTACTTC
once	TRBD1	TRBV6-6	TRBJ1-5	CASKDRGGSNQPQHF	TGTGCCAGCAAAGACAGGGGAGGTAGCAATCAGCCCCAGCATTTT
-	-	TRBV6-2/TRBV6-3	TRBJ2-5	CASSFQGHEETQYF	TGTGCCAGCAGTTTTCAGGGACACGAAGAGACCCAGTACTTC
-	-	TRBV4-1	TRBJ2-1	CASSQESPGTPEQFF	TGCGCCAGCAGCCAAGAAAGCCCCGGGACTCCAGAGCAGTTCTTC
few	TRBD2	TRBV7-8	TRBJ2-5	CASSSRSGLARQETQYF	TGTGCCAGCAGCTCCCGGTCGGGACTAGCGCGTCAAGAGACCCAGTACTTC
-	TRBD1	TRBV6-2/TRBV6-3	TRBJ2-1	CASSYSTGEEDEQFF	TGTGCCAGCAGTTACTCGACAGGGGAGGAAGATGAGCAGTTCTTC
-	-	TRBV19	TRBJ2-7	CASSIIGHPDYEQYF	TGTGCCAGTAGTATAATAGGGCACCCGGACTACGAGCAGTACTTC
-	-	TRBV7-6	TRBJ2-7	CASSFGAGLTYEQYF	TGTGCCAGCAGCTTTGGGGCGGGCCTCACCTACGAGCAGTACTTC
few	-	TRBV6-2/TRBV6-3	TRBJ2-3	CASRPLAGLPGDTQYF	TGTGCCAGCAGACCCCTGGCGGGACTTCCGGGAGATACGCAGTATTTT
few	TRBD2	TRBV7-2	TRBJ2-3	CASSLTGLAATDTQYF	TGTGCCAGCAGCTTGACCGGACTAGCTGCGACAGATACGCAGTATTTT
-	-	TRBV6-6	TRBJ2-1	CASSYSDGHYGEIGQFF	TGTGCCAGCAGTTACTCCGACGGGCACTATGGAGAGATAGGGCAGTTCTTC
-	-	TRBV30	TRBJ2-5	CAWSVLQLETQYF	TGTGCCTGGAGTGTTTTGCAATTGGAGACCCAATACTTC
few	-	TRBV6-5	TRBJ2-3	CASSLGYTQYF	TGTGCCAGCAGTTTAGGATATACGCAGTATTTT
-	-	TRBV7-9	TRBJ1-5	CASSPLTNNWGDRNQPQHF	TGTGCCAGCAGCCCCCTCACGAACAATTGGGGCGACCGTAATCAGCCCCAGCATTTT
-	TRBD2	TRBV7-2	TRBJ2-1	CASSPSGGPGNEQFF	TGTGCCAGCAGCCCTAGCGGGGGTCCCGGGAATGAGCAGTTCTTC
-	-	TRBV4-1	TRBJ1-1	CASSQGAQMNTEAFF	TGCGCCAGCAGCCAAGGGGCTCAGATGAACACTGAAGCTTTCTTT
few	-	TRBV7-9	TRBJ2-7	CASSHLEGNYEQYF	TGTGCCAGCAGCCATTTGGAGGGGAATTACGAGCAGTACTTC
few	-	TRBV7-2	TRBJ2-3	CASSVTVTDTQYF	TGTGCCAGCAGTGTGACAGTTACAGATACGCAGTATTTT
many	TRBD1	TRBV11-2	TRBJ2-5	CASSFTGGQETQYF	TGTGCCAGCAGCTTTACAGGGGGCCAAGAGACCCAGTACTTC
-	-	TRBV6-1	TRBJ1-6	CASRGGDIEYNSPLHF	TGTGCCAGCAGAGGGGGGGACATCGAATATAATTCACCCCTCCACTTT
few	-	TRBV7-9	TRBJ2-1	CASSSGPGLWDNEQFF	TGTGCCAGCAGTTCGGGACCGGGACTTTGGGACAATGAGCAGTTCTTC
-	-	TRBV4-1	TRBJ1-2	CANSQDRAPNYGYTF	TGCGCCAACAGCCAAGATAGGGCCCCTAACTATGGCTACACCTTC
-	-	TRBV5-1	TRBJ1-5	CASSLASDQPQHF	TGCGCCAGCAGCTTGGCCTCGGATCAGCCCCAGCATTTT